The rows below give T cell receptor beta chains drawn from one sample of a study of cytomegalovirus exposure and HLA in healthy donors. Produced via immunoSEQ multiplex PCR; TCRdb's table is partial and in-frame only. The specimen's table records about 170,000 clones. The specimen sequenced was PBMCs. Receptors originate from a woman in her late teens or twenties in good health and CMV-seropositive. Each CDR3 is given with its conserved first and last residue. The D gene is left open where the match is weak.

CDR3aa: CASRGLKPNNEQFF
CDR3nt: TGTGCCAGCAGGGGACTTAAACCAAACAATGAGCAGTTCTTC
v_gene: TRBV27
j_gene: TRBJ2-1
len: 14
d_gene: NA

CDR3aa: CATSRDTGQETQYF
CDR3nt: TGTGCCACCAGCAGAGACACCGGTCAAGAGACCCAGTACTTC
v_gene: TRBV15
j_gene: TRBJ2-5
len: 14
d_gene: NA

CDR3aa: CASRSRTSNEQFF
CDR3nt: TGTGCCAGCAGATCTCGGACTAGCAATGAGCAGTTCTTC
v_gene: TRBV7-3
j_gene: TRBJ2-1
len: 13
d_gene: TRBD2

CDR3aa: CASSYTGGPGELFF
CDR3nt: TGTGCCAGCAGTTACACAGGGGGCCCCGGGGAGCTGTTTTTT
v_gene: TRBV28
j_gene: TRBJ2-2
len: 14
d_gene: TRBD1

CDR3aa: CASSRGLAQSF
CDR3nt: TGTGCCAGCAGCAGGGGACTAGCGCAATCTTTC
v_gene: TRBV21-1
j_gene: TRBJ2-7
len: 11
d_gene: NA

CDR3aa: CASSGQTNTEAFF
CDR3nt: TGTGCCAGCTCAGGGCAGACGAACACTGAAGCTTTCTTT
v_gene: TRBV18
j_gene: TRBJ1-1
len: 13
d_gene: NA

CDR3aa: CASSTPPLASSTTDTQYF
CDR3nt: TGCGCCAGCAGTACGCCCCCCTTAGCGTCGAGTACCACAGATACGCAGTATTTT
v_gene: TRBV10-2
j_gene: TRBJ2-3
len: 18
d_gene: NA

CDR3aa: CATSRVGGQGGLEAFF
CDR3nt: TGTGCCACCAGCAGAGTGGGGGGACAGGGGGGCCTTGAAGCTTTCTTT
v_gene: TRBV15
j_gene: TRBJ1-1
len: 16
d_gene: TRBD1

CDR3aa: CATSRQQRQETQYF
CDR3nt: TGTGCCACCAGCAGGCAGCAGCGCCAAGAGACCCAGTACTTC
v_gene: TRBV15
j_gene: TRBJ2-5
len: 14
d_gene: NA

CDR3aa: CASGFGGGYEQFF
CDR3nt: TGTGCTAGTGGTTTTGGAGGAGGCTATGAGCAGTTCTTC
v_gene: TRBV12-5
j_gene: TRBJ2-1
len: 13
d_gene: NA

CDR3aa: CASSRGDRPQHF
CDR3nt: TGTGCCAGTAGTCGGGGGGATCGACCCCAGCATTTT
v_gene: TRBV19
j_gene: TRBJ1-5
len: 12
d_gene: NA

CDR3aa: CASSKEKGQGGYTF
CDR3nt: TGTGCCAGCAGCAAAGAGAAGGGCCAGGGGGGCTACACCTTC
v_gene: TRBV21-1
j_gene: TRBJ1-2
len: 14
d_gene: NA

CDR3aa: CSVGDPGTGTNYGYTF
CDR3nt: TGCAGCGTTGGGGATCCCGGGACAGGGACTAACTATGGCTACACCTTC
v_gene: TRBV29-1
j_gene: TRBJ1-2
len: 16
d_gene: TRBD1

CDR3aa: CASSEESGDYNEQFF
CDR3nt: TGTGCCAGCAGTGAAGAGTCAGGGGATTACAATGAGCAGTTCTTC
v_gene: TRBV6-1
j_gene: TRBJ2-1
len: 15
d_gene: NA

CDR3aa: CASSPGTGNYEQYF
CDR3nt: TGTGCCAGCAGCCCCGGGACAGGGAACTACGAGCAGTACTTC
v_gene: TRBV5-6
j_gene: TRBJ2-7
len: 14
d_gene: TRBD1

CDR3aa: CASSQDRDSYEQYF
CDR3nt: TGTGCCAGCAGCCAAGATCGGGACTCCTACGAGCAGTACTTC
v_gene: TRBV4-2
j_gene: TRBJ2-7
len: 14
d_gene: NA

CDR3aa: CASSLGQATDTQYF
CDR3nt: TGTGCCAGCAGCCTGGGACAGGCTACAGATACGCAGTATTTT
v_gene: TRBV5-4
j_gene: TRBJ2-3
len: 14
d_gene: TRBD1

CDR3aa: CASSFQGITEAFF
CDR3nt: TGTGCCAGCAGCTTCCAGGGGATAACTGAAGCTTTCTTT
v_gene: TRBV13
j_gene: TRBJ1-1
len: 13
d_gene: NA

CDR3aa: CASSEVAGLTDTQYF
CDR3nt: TGTGCCAGCAGTGAGGTAGCGGGACTGACAGATACGCAGTATTTT
v_gene: TRBV6-1
j_gene: TRBJ2-3
len: 15
d_gene: TRBD2

CDR3aa: CASSITGALNQPQHF
CDR3nt: TGTGCCAGCAGCATCACAGGGGCCCTCAATCAGCCCCAGCATTTT
v_gene: TRBV9
j_gene: TRBJ1-5
len: 15
d_gene: TRBD1

CDR3aa: CASSQDPRTGNTDTQYF
CDR3nt: TGTGCCAGCAGCCAAGATCCTCGGACAGGGAACACAGATACGCAGTATTTT
v_gene: TRBV4-2
j_gene: TRBJ2-3
len: 17
d_gene: TRBD1

CDR3aa: CASSQLQGPYQPLHF
CDR3nt: TGCGCCAGCAGCCAACTACAGGGGCCCTACCAGCCCCTCCACTTT
v_gene: TRBV4-1
j_gene: TRBJ1-6
len: 15
d_gene: TRBD1

CDR3aa: CASSLGSTSGRHNEQFF
CDR3nt: TGCGCCAGCAGCTTGGGGTCGACTAGCGGGAGACACAATGAGCAGTTCTTC
v_gene: TRBV5-1
j_gene: TRBJ2-1
len: 17
d_gene: TRBD2

CDR3aa: CASNANQGYTEAFF
CDR3nt: TGTGCCAGTAACGCTAACCAGGGCTACACTGAAGCTTTCTTT
v_gene: TRBV19
j_gene: TRBJ1-1
len: 14
d_gene: NA

CDR3aa: CASSFWTGGNYGYTF
CDR3nt: TGTGCCAGCAGCTTCTGGACAGGCGGAAACTATGGCTACACCTTC
v_gene: TRBV7-2
j_gene: TRBJ1-2
len: 15
d_gene: TRBD1

CDR3aa: CAWSGGEGSSYEQYF
CDR3nt: TGTGCCTGGTCGGGGGGGGAGGGCTCGTCCTACGAGCAGTACTTC
v_gene: TRBV30
j_gene: TRBJ2-7
len: 15
d_gene: TRBD2

CDR3aa: CASSQRGGAETQYF
CDR3nt: TGTGCCAGCAGCCAGAGAGGGGGCGCGGAGACCCAGTACTTC
v_gene: TRBV7-8
j_gene: TRBJ2-5
len: 14
d_gene: TRBD1

CDR3aa: CASSPQVLGNQPQHF
CDR3nt: TGTGCCAGCAGCCCACAGGTACTGGGCAATCAGCCCCAGCATTTT
v_gene: TRBV7-2
j_gene: TRBJ1-5
len: 15
d_gene: NA

CDR3aa: CASSGQGPSYGHTF
CDR3nt: TGTGCCAGCAGTGGACAGGGGCCTTCCTATGGCCACACCTTC
v_gene: TRBV2
j_gene: TRBJ1-2
len: 14
d_gene: TRBD1